The rows below give T cell receptor beta chains drawn from one sample of a study of blood T cell repertoires in COVID-19. Assay: immunoSEQ multiplex PCR; the TCRdb copy retains only in-frame clones and omits some. The data hold some 270,000 clones, with roughly 89% observed a single time. Sequenced input: peripheral blood. The origin of the receptors is a woman in her sixties with COVID-19, enrolled during active disease. Both conserved end residues are part of each CDR3. The order of the fields is J gene, clone size, CDR3 length, D gene, V gene, CDR3 protein, CDR3 DNA. D genes are given only for firm matches. Clone size, where shown, is once, few, many, or a class for clones that have expanded.

j_gene: TRBJ1-2; abundance: -; len: 14; d_gene: -; v_gene: TRBV6-5; CDR3aa: CASSYSRSTSGYTF; CDR3nt: TGTGCCAGCAGTTACTCGCGGTCCACCTCTGGCTACACCTTC
j_gene: TRBJ1-2; abundance: -; len: 15; d_gene: TRBD1; v_gene: TRBV4-1; CDR3aa: CASSTTTGNHYGYTF; CDR3nt: TGCGCCAGCAGCACCACGACAGGGAATCACTATGGCTACACCTTC
j_gene: TRBJ1-4; abundance: -; len: 15; d_gene: -; v_gene: TRBV6-6; CDR3aa: CASRSGAQLAEKLFF; CDR3nt: TGTGCCAGCCGATCGGGTGCCCAATTGGCTGAAAAACTGTTTTTT
j_gene: TRBJ1-1; abundance: -; len: 11; d_gene: -; v_gene: TRBV5-6; CDR3aa: CASSSQGEAFF; CDR3nt: TGTGCCAGCAGCTCACAGGGAGAAGCTTTCTTT
j_gene: TRBJ2-1; abundance: -; len: 14; d_gene: -; v_gene: TRBV19; CDR3aa: CASKFMEGYNEQFF; CDR3nt: TGTGCCAGTAAATTTATGGAGGGCTACAATGAGCAGTTCTTC
j_gene: TRBJ1-1; abundance: once; len: 15; d_gene: -; v_gene: TRBV5-4; CDR3aa: CASSLGLRGDTEAFF; CDR3nt: TGTGCCAGCAGCTTGGGCCTCAGGGGAGACACTGAAGCTTTCTTT
j_gene: TRBJ1-6; abundance: once; len: 14; d_gene: -; v_gene: TRBV10-3; CDR3aa: CAISAGQYNSPLHF; CDR3nt: TGTGCCATCAGTGCCGGACAGTATAATTCACCCCTCCACTTT
j_gene: TRBJ1-3; abundance: -; len: 18; d_gene: TRBD1; v_gene: TRBV19; CDR3aa: CASSLDLGTAYSGNTIYF; CDR3nt: TGTGCCAGTAGTCTTGACCTTGGGACAGCATACTCTGGAAACACCATATATTTT
j_gene: TRBJ1-4; abundance: -; len: 16; d_gene: -; v_gene: TRBV30; CDR3aa: CAWSGPSGGSNEKLFF; CDR3nt: TGTGCCTGGAGCGGCCCGAGCGGAGGGAGTAATGAAAAACTGTTTTTT
j_gene: TRBJ2-1; abundance: few; len: 16; d_gene: -; v_gene: TRBV7-3; CDR3aa: CASSLMSSPGANEQFF; CDR3nt: TGTGCCAGCAGCTTAATGAGTAGCCCTGGGGCCAATGAGCAGTTCTTC
j_gene: TRBJ1-6; abundance: -; len: 13; d_gene: -; v_gene: TRBV6-5; CDR3aa: CATLRGANSPLHF; CDR3nt: TGTGCCACCTTACGGGGGGCTAATTCACCCCTCCACTTT
j_gene: TRBJ1-2; abundance: -; len: 13; d_gene: -; v_gene: TRBV12-3/TRBV12-4; CDR3aa: CASSNSANYGYTF; CDR3nt: TGTGCCAGCAGTAACAGTGCTAACTATGGCTACACCTTC
j_gene: TRBJ2-7; abundance: few; len: 15; d_gene: -; v_gene: TRBV7-2; CDR3aa: CASSPRQGGFYEQYF; CDR3nt: TGTGCCAGCAGCCCCCGACAGGGAGGTTTCTACGAGCAGTACTTC
j_gene: TRBJ1-2; abundance: once; len: 16; d_gene: TRBD1; v_gene: TRBV11-2; CDR3aa: CASSVGQGAANYGYTF; CDR3nt: TGTGCCAGCAGCGTCGGACAGGGGGCGGCGAACTATGGCTACACCTTC